The source of this T cell receptor (beta chain) is a study of blood T cell repertoires in COVID-19 (dated by TCRdb to the early 2020s). With respect to the entire study: Collaborator samples came from the United States, Italy and Spain and covered acute and convalescent phases of COVID-19. A freely available public database, intended as a resource for researchers studying the immune response to SARS-CoV-2, is where the repertoires were released. The prospective study material was composed of cDNA or gDNA derived from T cells, B-cell-depleted T cells, or PBMCs. Deeply sampled blood TCRbeta repertoires from subjects exposed to, actively infected with, or recovered from COVID-19 were included in the dataset. A de-identified subject ID, COVID-19 status, age in years and sex were almost always included in the sample metadata. Where available, HLA class I and class II types were obtained from metadata supplied by the sample provider rather than from assay-based typing. Samples came from the ongoing ImmuneRACE study (first 160 participants) plus 1,254 subjects from 6 global collaborators. The research as a whole found: Clinical and demographic metadata were provided uncurated, with the amount varying by source and participant.

TCRbeta CDR3 regions were amplified from genomic DNA by means of the immunoSEQ Assay, a bias-controlled multiplex PCR. The authors' analysis ran thus. Within the assay, amplification of reference gene primers was used to estimate how many nucleated cells each sample contained. To quantify the absolute abundance of each unique TCRbeta CDR3 rearrangement, sequence reads were collapsed and filtered. For each sample, productive Simpson clonality was calculated as the square root of Simpson's diversity index across productive rearrangements. In its TCRdb copy, this immuneACCESS table keeps in-frame sequences only and misses some clones. Where compared with another copy, unresolved V genes explain less than half of these, and the others have no known cause. The V and J calls and clone size are taken from that table; D and trimming were inferred from the DNA. In all, the sample holds 120,000 to 150,000 clones, and more than 75% of those were seen once. 4% to 4.5% of the sample belongs to the ten largest clones.

A remark on this clone: The antigen it binds to is not known. Base qualities are not recorded, but no much larger clone differs from it by a single base.

Whole blood was collected in K2EDTA tubes by collaborating institutions according to the institutions' own protocols. Collaborator samples were shipped for TCRbeta analysis as frozen whole blood, isolated PBMCs, or DNA extracted from either sample type. From its cysteine to its phenylalanine, the CDR3 spans 15 amino acids. Here the CDR3 DNA is all that survives: 45 bases in frame from base 1. CDR1 and CDR2 (MNHEY, SVGAGI) derive from the germline V gene. The germline V and J ends show losses of 6 bases and 5 bases respectively, and no gene match explains 11 bases of the junction. This clonotype was obtained from a man aged 60 to 69 with acute or convalescent COVID-19. Sample: peripheral blood. The chain links TRBV6-5 with TRBJ1-2; 8 junctional bases match TRBD1. The sequenced DNA is TGTGCCAGCAGGGAGGGTGCAGGGGGCTCGTATGGCTACACCTTC. It specifies CASREGAGGSYGYTF.